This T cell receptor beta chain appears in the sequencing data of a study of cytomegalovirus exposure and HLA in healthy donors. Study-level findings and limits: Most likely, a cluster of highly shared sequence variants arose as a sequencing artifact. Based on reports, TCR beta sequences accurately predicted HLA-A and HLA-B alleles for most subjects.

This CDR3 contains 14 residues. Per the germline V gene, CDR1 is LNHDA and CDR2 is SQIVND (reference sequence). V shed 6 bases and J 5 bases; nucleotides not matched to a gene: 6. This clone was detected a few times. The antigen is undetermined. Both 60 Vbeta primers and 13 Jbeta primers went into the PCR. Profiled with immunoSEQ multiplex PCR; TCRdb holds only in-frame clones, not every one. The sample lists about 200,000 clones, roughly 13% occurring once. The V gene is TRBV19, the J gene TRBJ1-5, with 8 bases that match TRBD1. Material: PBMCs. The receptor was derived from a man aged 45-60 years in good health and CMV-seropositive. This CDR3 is CASRRTGSDQPQHF. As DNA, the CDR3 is TGTGCCAGTAGGCGGACAGGGTCGGATCAGCCCCAGCATTTT.